The present T cell receptor beta chain was sequenced within a study of beta chain features in type 1 diabetes. Whole-study findings and limits: Shortening of TCRB CDR3s, moderate but significant, appeared in all four CD4+ subsets of Type 1 diabetes patients.

This clone was counted between two and nine times. Its matching antigen is unknown. Germline V CDR1 and CDR2: SGDLS, YYNGEE. V lost 4 bases to trimming and J lost 2 bases; unmatched junction nucleotides: 6. The CDR3 runs to 15 residues. As every portion of the isolated RNA was reverse transcribed, the sequencing read expressed TCRB transcripts. Produced via immunoSEQ multiplex PCR; TCRdb's table is partial and in-frame only. This sample yields hundreds of thousands of clones, of which around 9.3% are seen a single time; roughly 1% belongs to the top ten. The chain links TRBV9 to TRBJ2-7; the match to TRBD1 covers 10 bases. This clonotype originated in a man under 40 with type 1 diabetes. The sample taken for sequencing was central memory CD4+ T cells from blood. Here the CDR3 reads CASSLGQGLAYEQYF. In DNA form, the CDR3 reads TGTGCCAGCAGCTTGGGACAGGGGCTTGCCTACGAGCAGTACTTC.